A single sample gave rise to the 28 T cell receptor beta chains below, sequenced in a study of post-analysis software for immune sequencing data. The TCR beta cDNA libraries carried unique molecular identifiers. MiXCR, applied by TCRdb to the PCR reads, yields one record per CDR3 protein. The table has about 430,000 distinct CDR3 sequences, approximately 38% seen once; the top ten hold approximately 7.7%. Study-wide results and limits: Five or six TRBV segments were more frequent in patients than controls; TRBV5-6, TRBV5-1 and TRBV20-1 belonged to this group.

These receptors' antigens are unknown. Specimen: blood. Source of these receptors: a girl aged 2-15 years with multiple sclerosis.

The V and J genes are TRBV7-3 and TRBJ2-1, with TRBD2 identical over 8 bases. The CDR3 covers 16 residues. After removal of 3 bases from V and 7 bases from J, the junction contained 11 bases not matched to a gene. Per germline, CDR1 SGHTA and CDR2 FQGTGA. The CDR3 is CASSLDAGLGGNEQFF. The CDR3 bases are TGTGCCAGCAGCTTGGACGCGGGACTAGGGGGGAATGAGCAGTTCTTC.

CDR3 amino acids: CASSLQRERLNEQFF. CDR3 sequence (DNA): TGTGCCAGCAGCTTACAGCGGGAGCGGTTAAATGAGCAGTTCTTC. The chain recombines TRBV7-3 with TRBJ2-1; TRBD2 matches 8 bases. Germline assignment: CDR1 SGHTA and CDR2 FQGTGA. Trimming cost V 2 bases and J 7 bases; bases outside gene matches: 7. This CDR3 has 15 residues.

The sample holds a few counts of this clonotype. This chain joins TRBV20-1 and TRBJ2-1; 14 positions match TRBD2. CDR3 size: 15 residues. Per germline, CDR1 DFQATT and CDR2 SNEGSKA (reference sequence). J was trimmed by 6 bases and V by 6 bases; bases with no gene match: 7. The CDR3 nucleotides are TGCAGTGCAAGCGGACTAGCGGGGGGAGGCAATGAGCAGTTCTTC. Its protein product is CSASGLAGGGNEQFF.

The CDR3 DNA reads TGTGCCAGTAGTCGGGTTCGGGAGACTAATCAGCCCCAGCATTTT. Protein sequence: CASSRVRETNQPQHF. V and J are TRBV19 and TRBJ1-5; D not certain. Germline loops: CDR1 LNHDA, CDR2 SQIVND (reference sequence). V shed 5 bases and J shed 4 bases, with 15 bases lying between them. The CDR3 consists of 15 residues. Variable domain in full (rest from reference TRBV19 and TRBJ1-5): DGGITQSPKYLFRKEGQNVTLSCEQNLNHDAMYWYRQDPGQGLRLIYYSQIVNDFQKGDIAEGYSVSREKKESFPLTVTSAQKNPTAFYLCASSRVRETNQPQHFGDGTRLSIL.

The CDR3 bases are TGCGCCAGCAGTGAGTCCACTCGGCAAGCTTTCTTT. This sequence encodes CASSESTRQAFF. The V call is TRBV10-2, the J call TRBJ1-1; D unclear. Germline V lookup: CDR1 WSHSY, CDR2 SAAADI. V lost 0 bases and J lost 9, with 8 bases in between. The length of the CDR3 is 12 residues.

This clonotype has more than one count but fewer than ten. The gene calls are TRBV12-3 or TRBV12-4 and TRBJ1-1; no clear D gene. The CDR3 loop spans 15 amino acids. The V gene lost 5 bases and the J gene lost 0 bases, with 13 bases spanning the gap. The CDR3 loop is CASSIHGPLNTEAFF. CDR3 coding DNA: TGTGCCAGCAGTATACACGGACCCTTGAACACTGAAGCTTTCTTT.

This chain joins TRBV29-1 and TRBJ2-4, with D perhaps assigned TRBD1 or TRBD2 (6 bases each). Per germline, CDR1 SQVTM and CDR2 ANQGSEA. The CDR3 is made up of 14 amino acids. V was pared by 4 bases and J by 6 bases, with 16 bases between. The CDR3 protein is CSVVNLGGGNIQYF. CDR3 nucleotides: TGCAGCGTTGTAAATCTAGGAGGGGGAAACATTCAGTACTTC.

This chain uses TRBV9 with TRBJ1-2, with D uncertain. The CDR3 consists of 13 residues. Germline lookup yields CDR1 SGDLS and CDR2 YYNGEE. Trimming removed 3 bases at V and 4 bases at J, with 10 bases between. CDR3: CASSARTSYGYTF. For the CDR3, the DNA is TGTGCCAGCAGCGCCAGGACCTCCTATGGCTACACCTTC.

This clonotype has just a few counts. In DNA form, the CDR3 reads TGCGCCAGCAGCCAAGACACGGGAGTAACTTACAATGAGCAGTTCTTC. Amino acids: CASSQDTGVTYNEQFF. The V gene is TRBV4-3, the J gene TRBJ2-1, with D tentatively TRBD2 (6 bases). Germline-derived CDR1 and CDR2 are LGHNA and YSLEER. The CDR3 consists of 16 residues. V lost 0 bases and J 4 bases, leaving 13 bases between the germline ends.

This clonotype was picked up a small number of times. The genes are TRBV6-6 and TRBJ1-2, with TRBD1 matching over 7 bases. CDR1 MNHNY and CDR2 SVGAGI come from the germline V gene (reference sequence). V lost 6 bases and J lost 8; bases outside the gene matches: 15. This CDR3 contains 15 residues. The CDR3 spells CASSRQGGKGGGYTF. DNA for the CDR3: TGTGCCAGCAGCCGACAGGGCGGAAAGGGGGGGGGCTACACCTTC.

The genes are TRBV27 and TRBJ1-6; D call uncertain. This CDR3 has 15 residues. V was pared by 2 bases and J by 9 bases, with 14 bases between. Germline V gene data show CDR1 as MNHEY and CDR2 as SMNVEV (reference sequence). CDR3 nucleotides: TGTGCCAGCAGTTTAGATGGACGGGTGGGTTCACCCCTCCACTTT. This translates into CASSLDGRVGSPLHF.

This chain joins TRBV5-1 and TRBJ1-2, with a weak D call TRBD1 (6 bases). The V end was cut by 3 bases, the J end by 4 bases, with 10 bases between. CDR1 is SGHRS, CDR2 YFSETQ, per germline. CDR3 length: 13 residues. The CDR3 is CASSSGTLYGYTF. In DNA form, the CDR3 reads TGCGCCAGCAGCTCCGGGACACTCTATGGCTACACCTTC.

This chain joins TRBV10-3 and TRBJ2-3, with 7 positions matching TRBD2. The CDR3 loop spans 14 amino acids. The germline V gene has CDR1 ENHRY and CDR2 SYGVKD. The V gene end was trimmed by 6 bases and the J gene end by 0 bases; junction bases not matched to a gene: 3. The CDR3, as DNA: TGTGCCATCAGGCGGGAGTACAGCACAGATACGCAGTATTTT. This encodes CAIRREYSTDTQYF.

The chain recombines TRBV10-3 with TRBJ2-5, with 7 bases fitting TRBD1. Germline V CDR1 and CDR2: ENHRY, SYGVKD. The V segment lost 6 bases and the J segment 4 bases; nucleotides outside the gene matches: 8. The CDR3 extends over 14 amino acids. CDR3 sequence: CAIRPTGVGETQYF. The DNA for the CDR3 is TGTGCCATCAGACCCACAGGGGTGGGAGAGACCCAGTACTTC.

Only one count was recorded for this clonotype. This chain uses TRBV15 with TRBJ1-1; 8 nucleotides agree with TRBD1. Trimming took 0 bases from V and 3 from J; bases not matched to a gene: 6. This CDR3 spans 16 amino acids. Germline V lookup: CDR1 LNHNV, CDR2 YYDKDF (reference sequence). The DNA of the CDR3 is TGTGCCACCAGCAGAGATCTAACCAGGGGGCACACTGAAGCTTTCTTT. Translating it yields CATSRDLTRGHTEAFF.

The J gene is TRBJ2-1, the V gene TRBV7-9; the D gene is possibly TRBD1 (7 bases). The germline V gene encodes CDR1 SEHNR and CDR2 FQNEAQ (reference sequence). V lost 2 bases and J 8 bases, leaving 19 bases between the germline ends. The CDR3 has 16 amino acids. In nucleotides, the CDR3 is TGTGCCAGCAGCTTATGGTGGGGGTCCAGGGGGGATGAGCAGTTCTTC. It translates to CASSLWWGSRGDEQFF.

Note on this clonotype: An end of the junction differs from the germline gene, which may be a read error. This chain's CDR3 is CASTKGLHANNERFF. CDR3 sequence (DNA): TGTGCCAGCACCAAGGGGCTGCACGCCAACAATGAGCGGTTCTTC. The chain uses TRBV9 and TRBJ2-1; weak D call: TRBD1 (5 bases). The CDR3 covers 15 residues. Per germline, CDR1 SGDLS and CDR2 YYNGEE.

At least ten counts were recorded for this clonotype. The V and J genes are TRBV19 and TRBJ2-7, with 15 bases that match TRBD2. CDR3 length: 15 amino acids. Germline CDR1 reads LNHDA; CDR2 reads SQIVND (reference sequence). V gave up 5 bases and J gave up 5 bases; unmatched junction bases: 4. The CDR3 DNA sequence: TGTGCCAGTAGTTGGACTAGCGGGAGGGCCGACGAGCAGTACTTC. Encoded protein: CASSWTSGRADEQYF.

This clonotype was seen just once. The CDR3 DNA reads as TGTGCCAGCAGCGCAACAGGGACGAACACTGAAGCTTTCTTT. Encoded protein: CASSATGTNTEAFF. The rearrangement joins TRBV7-6 to TRBJ1-1; D is perhaps TRBD1 (6 bases). CDR3 length equals 14 residues. Germline V gives CDR1 SGHVS, CDR2 FNYEAQ. V dropped 5 bases and J dropped 1 base, with 11 bases sitting between them.

This clonotype came up a few times. CDR3 residues: CSARLVKETQYF. The CDR3 DNA is TGCAGCGCAAGACTAGTGAAAGAGACCCAGTACTTC. The chain uses TRBV29-1 and TRBJ2-5, with a possible D match to TRBD2 (6 bases). This CDR3 has 12 amino acids. V was trimmed by 7 bases and J by 3 bases, leaving 12 bases between them. The germline gives CDR1 SQVTM, CDR2 ANQGSEA.

The J gene is TRBJ2-7, the V gene TRBV6-2 or TRBV6-3, with 10 bases matching TRBD2. V was pared by 4 bases and J by 2 bases, with 5 bases of the junction left unmatched. The germline CDR1 and CDR2 sequences are MNHEY and SVGEGT. CDR3 length: 15 residues. The CDR3 DNA reads TGTGCCAGCAGTTCCCCACTAGCGGGACCCTACGAGCAGTACTTC. Translating it yields CASSSPLAGPYEQYF.

The chain is built from TRBV7-6 and TRBJ2-4; unclear D gene. TRBJ2-5 matches the DNA end more closely, so the J call is doubtful. The CDR3 spans 15 residues. In germline, CDR1 is SGHVS, CDR2 FNYEAQ. CDR3 sequence: CASSQEALRQETQYF. CDR3 nucleotide sequence: TGTGCCAGCAGCCAAGAGGCCCTTCGGCAAGAGACCCAGTACTTC.

This clonotype was seen only a few times. The chain carries TRBV19 and TRBJ2-7, with 7 bases matching TRBD1. Germline-derived CDR1 and CDR2 are LNHDA and SQIVND (reference sequence). The CDR3 runs 14 residues. V trimming: 11 bases; J trimming: 5 bases; junction bases outside the gene matches: 15. DNA for the CDR3: TGTGCCGGTAACCCCGACAGGGATGTCCACGAGCAGTACTTC. This encodes CAGNPDRDVHEQYF.

A few counts support this clonotype. The chain couples TRBV7-2 to TRBJ2-7; a possible D gene is TRBD1 (5 bases). CDR3 length: 16 amino acids. CDR1 and CDR2 (germline): SGHTA, FQGNSA. The V end was cut by 5 bases, the J end by 2 bases, with 19 bases between. CDR3 DNA: TGTGCCAGCAGCCAGGCCCCCAGGGTGCTAACCTACGAGCAGTACTTC. As protein: CASSQAPRVLTYEQYF.

This clonotype was seen a few times. The V and J genes are TRBV5-6 and TRBJ1-2; D not resolved. The CDR3 is 14 residues long. V was trimmed by 4 bases and J by 3 bases, leaving 13 bases between them. Germline V CDR1 and CDR2: SGHDT, YYEEEE. The CDR3 sequence: CASSLRSSHYGYTF. CDR3 sequence (DNA): TGTGCCAGCAGCCTCCGCTCCTCACACTATGGCTACACCTTC.

This clonotype was detected only a few times. The chain uses TRBV10-3 and TRBJ2-1; D assignment may be TRBD1 or TRBD2 (6 bases each). The CDR3 runs 13 residues. Germline assignment: CDR1 ENHRY and CDR2 SYGVKD. V shed 5 bases and J shed 8 bases, with 13 bases lying between them. CDR3 nucleotides: TGTGCCATCAGTATTCCTAGGGGGGATGAGCAGTTCTTC. Its protein is CAISIPRGDEQFF.

The CDR3 region is CASSQDRGRTEAFF. The CDR3 bases are TGTGCCAGCAGCCAAGACAGGGGAAGGACTGAAGCTTTCTTT. The V and J genes are TRBV14 and TRBJ1-1, with a possible D match to TRBD1 (6 bases). CDR3 length equals 14 residues. Germline values: CDR1 SGHDN, CDR2 FVKESK. Trimming left V 0 bases short and J 5 bases short, with 10 bases between.

This clonotype was seen more than once but under ten times. The chain links TRBV7-3 to TRBJ2-5; tentatively, D is TRBD1 (5 bases). CDR3 length: 15 residues. V lost 2 bases to trimming and J lost 5 bases, with 15 bases between them. Germline values: CDR1 SGHTA, CDR2 FQGTGA. The CDR3 region has the DNA TGTGCCAGCAGCTTAGGGGCCTCAGGGTTCGAGACCCAGTACTTC. It is translated as CASSLGASGFETQYF.